This paragraph reports one TCR beta chain. An amount of RNA that ranged from 0.5 to 1 ug was reverse transcribed with random hexamers. TCRdb used MiXCR to reprocess the immunoSEQ multiplex PCR reads, holding one entry per CDR3 protein. The table includes about 150,000 distinct CDR3 sequences, roughly 95% detected once. This specimen belongs to a study of CD8 T cells in Susac syndrome. Turning to the study itself: Clinical remission applied to under ten sequenced Susac syndrome patients, and about 6 had active disease. Treatment status at blood draw for the Susac syndrome patients was therapy-naive, corticosteroids, or intravenous immunoglobulin alone.

The TCR sequence derives from a human donor with Susac syndrome. Material: CD4+ T cells from PBMCs.

The CDR3 DNA is TGTGCCAGCTCCGGGACAGGGCCCCTCTATGGCTACACCTTC. It yields the protein CASSGTGPLYGYTF. The chain employs TRBV2 and TRBJ1-2; 9 nucleotides line up with TRBD1. The CDR3 sequence is 14 residues long. Germline loops: CDR1 SNHLY, CDR2 FYNNEI. The V segment lost 8 bases and the J segment 4 bases; nucleotides outside the gene matches: 8.